The TCR beta chain under discussion was sequenced for a study of blood T cell repertoires in COVID-19. Study background: The United States, Italy and Spain supplied acute and convalescent COVID-19 samples. Sources were T cells, B-cell-depleted T cells, or PBMCs; the material itself was cDNA or gDNA.

Original analysis: Estimation of nucleated cell counts relied on the amplification of reference gene primers. Using immunoSEQ multiplex PCR, the repertoire was profiled, and TCRdb retains in-frame clones only, with some absent. Clone size and V and J calls were adopted from that table, with D and trimming inferred from the DNA. The sample shows about 100,000 clones, approximately 88% of them seen only once. With V trimmed by 4 bases and J by 2 bases, 5 bases remained unmatched. The CDR3 totals 15 residues. CDR1 is MRHNA, CDR2 SNTAGT, per germline. This clone was counted a few times. The chain is built from TRBV6-4 and TRBJ2-3; 8 bases map to TRBD2. Sample: peripheral blood. The receptor's source is a man aged 50 to 59 with active or convalescent COVID-19. The CDR3 here is CASSVGAGDTDTQYF. In DNA form, the CDR3 reads TGTGCCAGCAGTGTCGGAGCGGGGGACACAGATACGCAGTATTTT.